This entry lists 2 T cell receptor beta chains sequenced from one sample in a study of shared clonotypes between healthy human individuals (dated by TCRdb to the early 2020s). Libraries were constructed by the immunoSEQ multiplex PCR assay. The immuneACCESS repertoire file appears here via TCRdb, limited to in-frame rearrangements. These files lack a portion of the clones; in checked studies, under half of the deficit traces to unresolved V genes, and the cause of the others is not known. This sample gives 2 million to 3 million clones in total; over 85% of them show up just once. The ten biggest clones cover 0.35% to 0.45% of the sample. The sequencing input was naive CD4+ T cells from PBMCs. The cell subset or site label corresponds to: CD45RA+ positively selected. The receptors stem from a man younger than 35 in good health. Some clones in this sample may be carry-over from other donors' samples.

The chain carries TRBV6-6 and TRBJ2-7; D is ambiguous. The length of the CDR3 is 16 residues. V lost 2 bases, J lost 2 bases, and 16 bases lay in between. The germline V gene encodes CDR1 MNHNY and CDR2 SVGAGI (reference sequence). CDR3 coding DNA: TGTGCCAGCAGTTACACGGCTGGGGATACCCCCTACGAGCAGTACTTC. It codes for CASSYTAGDTPYEQYF.

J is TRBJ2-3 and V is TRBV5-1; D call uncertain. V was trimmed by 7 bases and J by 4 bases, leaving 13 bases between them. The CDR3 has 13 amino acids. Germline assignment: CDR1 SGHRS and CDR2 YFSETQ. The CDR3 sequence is CASREINPDTQYF. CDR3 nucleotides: TGCGCCAGCCGAGAAATTAACCCAGATACGCAGTATTTT.